These 7 T cell receptor beta chains originate from one sample sequenced in a study of monozygotic twins with cystic fibrosis. Profiled with immunoSEQ multiplex PCR; TCRdb holds only in-frame clones, not every one. The sample yields tens of thousands of clones, roughly 97% seen once. Sequences were obtained from blood. The origin of the receptors is a girl aged 2-9 years with cystic fibrosis.

The CDR3 DNA reads TGTGCCAGCACCCTCAGGGGGAACACCGGGGAGCTGTTTTTT. This encodes CASTLRGNTGELFF. The V call is TRBV27, the J call TRBJ2-2, with D tentatively TRBD1 (6 bases). Deletions cut 7 bases from V and 1 base from J, with 10 bases between. CDR3 length: 14 residues. Germline V gene sequence: CDR1 MNHEY, CDR2 SMNVEV (reference sequence).

The chain combines TRBV27 with TRBJ1-1, with D unclear. The V end lost 5 bases, the J end lost 3 bases, and 10 bases lay between the germline ends. The germline CDR1 and CDR2 sequences are MNHEY and SMNVEV (reference sequence). This CDR3 comprises 13 residues. The DNA of the CDR3 is TGTGCCAGCAGTCCCATTGGTTACACTGAAGCTTTCTTT. Amino acids: CASSPIGYTEAFF.

This chain connects TRBV6-1 to TRBJ1-1; D remains ambiguous. Trimming removed 1 base at V and 0 bases at J, with 3 bases between. The CDR3 is 13 residues long. Germline loops: CDR1 MNHNS, CDR2 SASEGT. CDR3 DNA: TGTGCCAGCAGTGAAGGTCTGAACACTGAAGCTTTCTTT. It specifies CASSEGLNTEAFF.

V usage is TRBV7-9 and J usage is TRBJ2-3; no clear D. The CDR3 spans 13 residues. The germline gives CDR1 SEHNR, CDR2 FQNEAQ (reference sequence). V lost 7 bases and J lost 3, with 11 bases in between. The CDR3 bases are TGTGCCAGCACCCTTGTGGGTACAGATACGCAGTATTTT. Its translation: CASTLVGTDTQYF. The entire variable domain, with the rest obtained from reference TRBV7-9 and TRBJ2-3, is as follows: DTGVSQNPRHKITKRGQNVTFRCDPISEHNRLYWYRQTLGQGPEFLTYFQNEAQLEKSRLLSDRFSAERPKGSFSTLEIQRTEQGDSAMYLCASTLVGTDTQYFGPGTRLTVL.

The chain uses TRBV6-6 and TRBJ2-7, with a possible D match to TRBD1 (6 bases). Germline CDR1 reads MNHNY; CDR2 reads SVGAGI (reference sequence). This CDR3 contains 14 residues. The V end was cut by 2 bases, the J end by 1 base, with 9 bases between. This CDR3 is CASSYKGGSYEQYF. As DNA, the CDR3 is TGTGCCAGCAGTTACAAAGGGGGTTCCTACGAGCAGTACTTC.

The chain combines TRBV27 with TRBJ2-1; either TRBD1 or TRBD2 may fit D (6 bases each). Per the germline V gene, CDR1 is MNHEY and CDR2 is SMNVEV (reference sequence). Between the trimmed V and J ends, which lost 2 bases and 6 bases, there was a span of 14 bases. The CDR3 length is 15 residues. The CDR3 coding sequence is TGTGCCAGCAGTTTAACCCGGGGGCATGGCAATGAGCAGTTCTTC. As protein: CASSLTRGHGNEQFF.

This chain joins TRBV29-1 and TRBJ2-7; the D gene is possibly TRBD1 (5 bases). Trimming shortened V by 4 bases and J by 4 bases, and 5 bases separated the two germline ends. CDR1 and CDR2 (germline): SQVTM, ANQGSEA. This CDR3 contains 10 residues. The CDR3 sequence: CSVAGYEQYF. The CDR3 bases are TGCAGCGTTGCAGGGTACGAGCAGTACTTC.